Given below is one T cell receptor (beta chain) in context. This sample is drawn from a study of shared clonotypes between healthy human individuals. Assay: immunoSEQ multiplex PCR; the TCRdb copy retains only in-frame clones and omits some. Of 2 million to 2.5 million clones listed, around 95% are singletons. Germline-derived CDR1 and CDR2 are SGHRS and YFSETQ. Trimming pared 2 bases from V and 4 bases from J, leaving 9 bases between. The CDR3 consists of 13 residues. The V call is TRBV5-1, the J call TRBJ1-2, with D tentatively TRBD1 (5 bases). The receptor's source is a young man in good health. Sequenced input: naive CD4+ T cells sorted from blood. This sample's subset: CD45RA+ positively selected. CDR3 region: CASSLGESYGYTF. The CDR3 region has the DNA TGCGCCAGCAGCTTAGGGGAGAGCTATGGCTACACCTTC.